This T cell receptor beta chain stems from a study of blood T cell repertoires in COVID-19. Whole-study context: COVID-19 samples from acute and convalescent phases originated in the United States, Italy and Spain. In each case, the material was cDNA or gDNA derived from T cells, B-cell-depleted T cells, or PBMCs.

As processed by the authors: The authors estimated nucleated cell counts from reference gene primer amplification. TCRdb's copy holds only in-frame clones and misses some; the assay was immunoSEQ multiplex PCR. V, J and clone size are those of that table, while D and trimming were read from the DNA. The sample holds roughly 170,000 clones, 70% to 90% seen once. This clone was seen only once. Germline assignment: CDR1 SGHRS and CDR2 YFSETQ. V lost 0 bases and J 2 bases, leaving 8 bases between the germline ends. CDR3 length: 14 amino acids. The origin of this receptor is a man between 65 and 85 years old with active or convalescent COVID-19. Sequencing input: peripheral blood. This chain links TRBV5-1 with TRBJ1-2; unclear D gene. The CDR3 protein is CASSLETTNYGYTF. CDR3 nucleotides: TGCGCCAGCAGCTTGGAGACAACAAACTATGGCTACACCTTC. The variable domain in full, completed from reference TRBV5-1 and TRBJ1-2, reads KAGVTQTPRYLIKTRGQQVTLSCSPISGHRSVSWYQQTPGQGLQFLFEYFSETQRNKGNFPGRFSGRQFSNSRSEMNVSTLELGDSALYLCASSLETTNYGYTFGSGTRLTVV.